This T cell receptor (beta chain) was recovered during a study of blood T cell repertoires in COVID-19. This clone occurred a few times. V trimming: 0 bases; J trimming: 0 bases; junction bases outside the gene matches: 2. The V gene's germline CDR1 is MDHEN and CDR2 SYDVKM. This CDR3 contains 16 residues. The authors' processing: Estimated nucleated cell counts came from reference gene primer amplification. The method was immunoSEQ multiplex PCR; TCRdb's version includes in-frame clones alone and lacks a portion of them. That table is the source of V, J and clone size, and D and trimming were worked out from the DNA. The table shows 360,000 or so clones, with nearly 90% occurring only once.

The sample taken for sequencing was peripheral blood. The TCR sequence derives from a man between 18 and 35 years old with active or convalescent COVID-19. V usage is TRBV28 and J usage is TRBJ2-1, with TRBD1 matching over 7 bases. The CDR3 sequence is CASSLWGQSSYNEQFF. CDR3 sequence (DNA): TGTGCCAGCAGTTTATGGGGACAGAGCTCCTACAATGAGCAGTTCTTC.